This is a list of T cell receptor beta chains from one sample in a study of blood T cell repertoires in COVID-19. The repertoire was sequenced with immunoSEQ multiplex PCR; TCRdb's copy has only in-frame clones and lacks some. In the table there are more than 250,000 clones, 70% to 90% of which are singletons. The sequenced sample was PBMCs or T cells enriched from blood (not recorded which). These receptors all stem from a woman between 40 and 50 years old who had recovered from COVID-19. CDR3s leave out the opening cysteine and the closing phenylalanine or tryptophan. A D gene is named only where the DNA matches it firmly.

V: TRBV27; D: TRBD1; J: TRBJ2-7; CDR3: ASSRTGRVYEQY
V: TRBV19; D: -; J: TRBJ2-3; CDR3: ASSIRSPTDTQY
V: TRBV19; D: TRBD1; J: TRBJ1-4; CDR3: ASREGAGEKLF
V: TRBV9; D: TRBD1; J: TRBJ2-5; CDR3: ASSSKDRGRYQETQY
V: TRBV5-1; D: TRBD2; J: TRBJ2-1; CDR3: ASGVTSGRNDEQF
V: TRBV7-2; D: TRBD1; J: TRBJ1-2; CDR3: ASSLDGTGVGYGYT
V: TRBV3-1/TRBV3-2; D: TRBD2; J: TRBJ2-6; CDR3: ASSQGGGGSGANVLT
V: TRBV2; D: TRBD1; J: TRBJ2-7; CDR3: ASRNRGYEQY
V: TRBV7-9; D: -; J: TRBJ1-4; CDR3: ASSLRGSGNEKLF
V: TRBV30; D: TRBD2; J: TRBJ2-1; CDR3: AWSGLAGEQF
V: TRBV6-5; D: -; J: TRBJ1-3; CDR3: ASSPAGYSGNTIY
V: TRBV18; D: -; J: TRBJ1-6; CDR3: ASSPRQGLSPLH
V: TRBV7-2; D: TRBD1; J: TRBJ2-7; CDR3: ASSPLGQLGEQY
V: TRBV5-1; D: TRBD1; J: TRBJ2-5; CDR3: ASSLGTAQETQY
V: TRBV5-4; D: -; J: TRBJ1-4; CDR3: ASSLYRERDEKLF
V: TRBV23-1; D: TRBD1; J: TRBJ2-4; CDR3: ASSRFTGAVAKNIQY
V: TRBV6-5; D: -; J: TRBJ2-7; CDR3: ASSYSTAAHYEQY
V: TRBV30; D: -; J: TRBJ1-6; CDR3: AWSGVQSLSLH
V: TRBV2; D: -; J: TRBJ2-5; CDR3: ASSAGPSRAQY
V: TRBV7-3; D: TRBD2; J: TRBJ2-1; CDR3: ASTETSGSPEQF
V: TRBV7-2; D: -; J: TRBJ2-4; CDR3: ASSPGQIGAKNIQY
V: TRBV5-4; D: -; J: TRBJ2-2; CDR3: ASSPGLITGELF
V: TRBV6-2/TRBV6-3; D: TRBD1; J: TRBJ2-7; CDR3: ASSYGEQTRGRGRDEQY
V: TRBV7-2; D: -; J: TRBJ1-5; CDR3: ASSLDGAPRQPQH
V: TRBV12-5; D: TRBD2; J: TRBJ2-3; CDR3: ARTGTISDTQY
V: TRBV2; D: TRBD1; J: TRBJ1-3; CDR3: ASSPPGQGRSDTIY
V: TRBV4-3; D: -; J: TRBJ2-4; CDR3: ASSQDRTRLAKNIQY
V: TRBV7-2; D: -; J: TRBJ1-6; CDR3: ASSSPGVRNSPLH
V: TRBV28; D: TRBD1; J: TRBJ1-6; CDR3: ATLGAGDRNSPLH
V: TRBV30; D: TRBD2; J: TRBJ2-5; CDR3: AWSVLGSGASQETQY
V: TRBV7-3; D: TRBD2; J: TRBJ2-1; CDR3: ASSLRVSSGSSYNEQF
V: TRBV6-1; D: TRBD1; J: TRBJ2-7; CDR3: ASSEKYTGGPHEQY
V: TRBV6-2/TRBV6-3; D: -; J: TRBJ1-1; CDR3: ASTPWGDTEAF
V: TRBV2; D: TRBD2; J: TRBJ2-3; CDR3: ASSSSGRTDTQY
V: TRBV7-2; D: -; J: TRBJ2-7; CDR3: ASSLTTGLGSYEQY